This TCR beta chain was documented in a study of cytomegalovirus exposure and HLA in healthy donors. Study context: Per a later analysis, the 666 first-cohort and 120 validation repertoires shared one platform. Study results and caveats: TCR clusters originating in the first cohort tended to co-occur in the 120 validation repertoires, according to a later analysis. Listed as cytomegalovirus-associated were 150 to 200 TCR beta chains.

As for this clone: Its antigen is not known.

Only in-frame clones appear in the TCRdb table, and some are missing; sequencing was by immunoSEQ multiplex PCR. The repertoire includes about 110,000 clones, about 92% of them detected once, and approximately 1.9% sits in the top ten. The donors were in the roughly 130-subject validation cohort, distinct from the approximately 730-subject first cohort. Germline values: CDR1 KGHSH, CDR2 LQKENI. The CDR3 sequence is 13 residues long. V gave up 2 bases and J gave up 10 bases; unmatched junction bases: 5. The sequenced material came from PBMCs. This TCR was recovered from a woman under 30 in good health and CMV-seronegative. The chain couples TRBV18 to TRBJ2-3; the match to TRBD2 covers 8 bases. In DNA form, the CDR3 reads TGTGCCAGCTCACCATCTGAGCGGGGGCCGCAGTATTTT. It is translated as CASSPSERGPQYF.